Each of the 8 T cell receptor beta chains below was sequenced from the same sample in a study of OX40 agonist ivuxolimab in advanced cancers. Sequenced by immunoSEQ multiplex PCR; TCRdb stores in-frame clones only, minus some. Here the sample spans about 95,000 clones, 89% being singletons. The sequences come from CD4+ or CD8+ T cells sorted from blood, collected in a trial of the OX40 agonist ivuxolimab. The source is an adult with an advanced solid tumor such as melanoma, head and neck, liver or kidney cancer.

CDR3 bases: TGTGCCAGCAGCGGTGCGGGAGGGTTACCCTACAATGAGCAGTTCTTC. This gives the protein CASSGAGGLPYNEQFF. The chain carries TRBV7-9 and TRBJ2-1, with 9 bases that match TRBD2. Germline-derived CDR1 and CDR2 are SEHNR and FQNEAQ (reference sequence). V trimming: 5 bases; J trimming: 2 bases; junction bases outside the gene matches: 7. The CDR3 has 16 amino acids.

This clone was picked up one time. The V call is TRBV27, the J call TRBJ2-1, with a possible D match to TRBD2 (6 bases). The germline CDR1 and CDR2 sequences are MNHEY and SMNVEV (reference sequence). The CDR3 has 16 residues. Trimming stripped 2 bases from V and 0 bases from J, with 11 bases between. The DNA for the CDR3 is TGTGCCAGCAGTTTAAAGGCGGGGAGCTCCTACAATGAGCAGTTCTTC. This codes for CASSLKAGSSYNEQFF.

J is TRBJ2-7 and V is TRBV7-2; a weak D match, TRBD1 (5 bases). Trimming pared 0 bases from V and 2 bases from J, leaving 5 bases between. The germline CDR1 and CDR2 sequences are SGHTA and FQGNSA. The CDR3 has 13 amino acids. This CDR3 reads CASSLAGPYEQYF. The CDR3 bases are TGTGCCAGCAGCTTAGCGGGGCCCTACGAGCAGTACTTC.

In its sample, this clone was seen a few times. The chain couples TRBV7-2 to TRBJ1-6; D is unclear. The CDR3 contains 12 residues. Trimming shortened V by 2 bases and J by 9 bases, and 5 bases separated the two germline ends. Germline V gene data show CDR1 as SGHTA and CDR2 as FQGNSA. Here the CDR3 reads CASSLTVSPLHF. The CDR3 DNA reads TGTGCCAGCAGCTTAACGGTTTCACCCCTCCACTTT.

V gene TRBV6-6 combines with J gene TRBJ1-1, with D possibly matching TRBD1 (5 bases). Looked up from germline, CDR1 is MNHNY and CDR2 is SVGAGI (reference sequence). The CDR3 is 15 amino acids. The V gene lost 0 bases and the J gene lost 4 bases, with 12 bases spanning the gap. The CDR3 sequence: CASSYSKGSGTEAFF. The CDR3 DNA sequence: TGTGCCAGCAGTTACTCGAAGGGGTCTGGCACTGAAGCTTTCTTT.

CDR3 DNA sequence: TGCGCCAGCAGCTTGGCAGGGTCCTACGAGCAGTACTTC. Protein: CASSLAGSYEQYF. The chain combines TRBV5-1 with TRBJ2-7, with a possible D match to TRBD1 (5 bases). The germline V gene encodes CDR1 SGHRS and CDR2 YFSETQ. The CDR3 runs 13 residues. The V and J ends lost 0 bases and 1 base respectively, with 5 bases between them.

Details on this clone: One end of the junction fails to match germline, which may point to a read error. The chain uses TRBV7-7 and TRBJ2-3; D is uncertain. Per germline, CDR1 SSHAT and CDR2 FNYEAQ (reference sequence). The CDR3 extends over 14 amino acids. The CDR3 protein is CASSPAAAADTQYF. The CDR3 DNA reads TGTGCTAGCAGCCCGGCTGCGGCGGCTGATACGCAGTATTTT.

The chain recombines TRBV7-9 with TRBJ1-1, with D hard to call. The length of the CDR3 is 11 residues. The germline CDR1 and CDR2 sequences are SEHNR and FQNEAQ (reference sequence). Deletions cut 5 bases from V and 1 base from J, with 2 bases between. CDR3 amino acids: CASSENTEAFF. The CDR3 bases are TGTGCCAGCAGCGAGAACACTGAAGCTTTCTTT. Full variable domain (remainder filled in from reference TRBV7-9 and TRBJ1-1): DTGVSQNPRHKITKRGQNVTFRCDPISEHNRLYWYRQTLGQGPEFLTYFQNEAQLEKSRLLSDRFSAERPKGSFSTLEIQRTEQGDSAMYLCASSENTEAFFGQGTRLTVV.